The text below deals with one TCR beta chain. Its specific antigen is unknown. Base qualities are not recorded, but no much larger clone differs from it by a single base. Receptor libraries were prepared by the immunoSEQ multiplex PCR assay. RNA was extracted from all samples and reverse transcribed into cDNA as template for TCR sequencing. First-strand cDNA was synthesized with SuperScript III using a 2:1 mix of oligo-dT and random hexamers. Amplification bias was assessed with a synthetic immune receptor repertoire, and residual bias was removed computationally. The paper's processing steps were these. Raw reads were preprocessed to remove errors, and CDR3 was defined according to IMGT conventions as the region from the conserved cysteine to phenylalanine. To get clonality, Shannon entropy was normalized by log2 of the number of productive unique TCRs and the result was subtracted from 1. Scalp TCRbeta sequences were cross-referenced with sorted blood CD4 and CD8 repertoires so that the CD4 or CD8 identity of scalp clones could be inferred. Not all clones reach the TCRdb copy of this immuneACCESS table, which keeps in-frame sequences only. Checked studies attribute under half of the gap to unresolved V genes and leave the rest unexplained. Clone size and V and J calls were adopted from that table, with D and trimming inferred from the DNA. The sample includes 150,000 to 200,000 clones, with approximately 56% observed a single time. Roughly 15% of the sample lies in the top ten.

The CDR3 covers 11 residues, taking in both the cysteine and the phenylalanine. Only CDR3 DNA is held: 33 bases, read in frame from base 1. As encoded in the germline V gene, CDR1 is MGHRA while CDR2 is YSYEKL. V and J are truncated by 3 bases and 15 bases respectively, leaving an intervening sequence of 11 bases. The data belong to a study of CD8+ T cells in alopecia areata (dated by TCRdb to between 2017 and 2018). Notes on the research overall: The treated patients took part in an open-label pilot trial in which moderate-to-severe alopecia areata was treated with oral tofacitinib at 5 to 10 mg twice daily. Tofacitinib-treated patients had biopsies at baseline and at 4 and 24 weeks of treatment, with a later scalp biopsy in several patients. In humans, TCRbeta sequencing was performed on scalp tissue and on sorted CD4+ and CD8+ peripheral blood T cells from healthy controls and from patients with patchy or totalis/universalis alopecia areata. High-throughput TCRbeta sequencing was used to examine T cell clonal expansion in alopecia areata in both the C3H/HeJ mouse model and human patients. Patients stayed on tofacitinib for 6 to 18 months and then had 6 months of follow-up off drug so that delayed response and recurrence could be assessed. RNA was extracted with the PAXgene miRNA kit for fixed scalp, the miRNeasy kit for PBMCs, and the RNeasy kit for mouse skin. TCRbeta CDR3 regions were amplified by immunoSEQ multiplex PCR using 35 Vbeta forward and 13 Jbeta reverse primers. Scalp clonality was compared among normal scalp (n=4), patchy alopecia areata scalp (n=8), and alopecia totalis/universalis scalp (n=8).

Broader findings and caveats from the paper: Lesional scalp, especially in alopecia totalis/universalis, showed higher clonality and more expanded CD8+ clones than normal scalp, suggesting antigenic drive. Shared TCR sequences between patients were less evident than in mice, which may be partly attributable to HLA diversity in the patient population. Unlike mouse skin, where gammadelta T cells dominate, normal human skin contains resident alphabeta T cells that get sequenced too, which complicates analysis of the scalp TCR repertoire.

Per the publication, the time point label means: baseline before oral tofacitinib. Peripheral blood and lesional scalp punch biopsies were obtained from patients with alopecia areata. PBMCs were isolated by density centrifugation and stained for CD3, CD4 and CD8, after which CD4+ and CD8+ T cells were sorted on a FACSAria. Here the chain combines TRBV4-1 and TRBJ1-4, with the D gene not confidently named. Sequenced here: CD4+ T cells sorted from blood, sampled at week 0. This TCR was recovered from a human donor with alopecia areata. The DNA sequence reads TGCGCCAGCAGCCAGGGAAATGCTATGTTTTTT. Its amino acids are CASSQGNAMFF.